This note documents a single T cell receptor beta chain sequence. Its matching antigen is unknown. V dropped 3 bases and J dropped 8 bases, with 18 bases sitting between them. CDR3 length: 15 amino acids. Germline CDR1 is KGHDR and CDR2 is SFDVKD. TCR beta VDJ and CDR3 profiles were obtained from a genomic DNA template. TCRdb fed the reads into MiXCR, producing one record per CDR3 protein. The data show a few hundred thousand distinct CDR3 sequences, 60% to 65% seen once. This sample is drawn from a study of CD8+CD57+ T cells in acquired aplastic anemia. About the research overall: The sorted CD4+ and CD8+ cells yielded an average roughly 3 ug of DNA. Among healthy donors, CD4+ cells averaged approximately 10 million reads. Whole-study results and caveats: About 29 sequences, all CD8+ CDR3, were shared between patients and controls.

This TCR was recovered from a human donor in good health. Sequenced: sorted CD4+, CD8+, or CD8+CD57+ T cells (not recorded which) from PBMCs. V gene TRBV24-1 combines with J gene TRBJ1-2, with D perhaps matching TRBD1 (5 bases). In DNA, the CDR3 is TGTGCCACCAGTGATACCGGGACGGCCGACGGCGGCTACACCTTC. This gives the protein CATSDTGTADGGYTF.